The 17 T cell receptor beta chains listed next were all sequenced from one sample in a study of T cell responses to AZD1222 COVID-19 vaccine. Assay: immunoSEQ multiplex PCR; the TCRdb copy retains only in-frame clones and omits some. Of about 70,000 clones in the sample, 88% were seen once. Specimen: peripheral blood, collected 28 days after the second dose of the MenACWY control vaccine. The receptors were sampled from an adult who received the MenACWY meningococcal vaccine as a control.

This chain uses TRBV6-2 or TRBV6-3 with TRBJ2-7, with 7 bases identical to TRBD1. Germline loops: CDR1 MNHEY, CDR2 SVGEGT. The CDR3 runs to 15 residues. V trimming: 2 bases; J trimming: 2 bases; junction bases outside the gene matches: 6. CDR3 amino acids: CASSYNRDSPYEQYF. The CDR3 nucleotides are TGTGCCAGCAGTTACAACCGGGACAGTCCCTACGAGCAGTACTTC.

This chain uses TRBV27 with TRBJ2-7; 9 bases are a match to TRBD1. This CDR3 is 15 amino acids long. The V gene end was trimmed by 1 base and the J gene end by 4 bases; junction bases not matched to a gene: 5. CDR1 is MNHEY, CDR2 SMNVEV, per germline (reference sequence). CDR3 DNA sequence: TGTGCCAGCAGTTTATTTGGACAGGGGTTATACGAGCAGTACTTC. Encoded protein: CASSLFGQGLYEQYF.

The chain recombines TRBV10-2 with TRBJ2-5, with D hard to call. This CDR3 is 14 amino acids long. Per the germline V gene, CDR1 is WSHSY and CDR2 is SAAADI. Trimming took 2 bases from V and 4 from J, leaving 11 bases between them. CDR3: CASSEQEGTETQYF. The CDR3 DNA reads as TGCGCCAGCAGTGAGCAAGAAGGCACAGAGACCCAGTACTTC.

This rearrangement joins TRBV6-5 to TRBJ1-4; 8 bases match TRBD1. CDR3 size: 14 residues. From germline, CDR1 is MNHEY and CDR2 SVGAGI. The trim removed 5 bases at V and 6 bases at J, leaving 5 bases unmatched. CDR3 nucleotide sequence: TGTGCCAGCAGTCAACCGGGACAGGATGAAAAACTGTTTTTT. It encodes CASSQPGQDEKLFF.

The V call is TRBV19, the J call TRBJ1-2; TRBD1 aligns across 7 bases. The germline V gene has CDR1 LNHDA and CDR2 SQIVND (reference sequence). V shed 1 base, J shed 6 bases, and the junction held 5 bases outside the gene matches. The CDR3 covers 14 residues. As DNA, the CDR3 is TGTGCCAGTAGTATAGGAGGGGGCGATCATGGCTACACCTTC. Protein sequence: CASSIGGGDHGYTF.

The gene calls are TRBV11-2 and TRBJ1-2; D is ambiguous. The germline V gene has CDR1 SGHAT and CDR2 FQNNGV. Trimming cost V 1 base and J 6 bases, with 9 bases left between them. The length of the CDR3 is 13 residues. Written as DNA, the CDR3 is TGTGCCAGCAGCTTAGGGAGGACCGATGGCTACACCTTC. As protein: CASSLGRTDGYTF.

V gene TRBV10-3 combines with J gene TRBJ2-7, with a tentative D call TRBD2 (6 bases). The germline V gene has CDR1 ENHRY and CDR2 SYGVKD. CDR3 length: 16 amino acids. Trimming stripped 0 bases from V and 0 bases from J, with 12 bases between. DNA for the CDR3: TGTGCCATCAGTGAGTCGGAGGGGAGGAGCTCCTACGAGCAGTACTTC. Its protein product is CAISESEGRSSYEQYF.

CDR3 coding DNA: TGCGCCAGCAGCCAAGACCTCAAACGGAACACTGAAGCTTTCTTT. Amino acids: CASSQDLKRNTEAFF. V and J are TRBV4-3 and TRBJ1-1, with no clear D. V was cut by 0 bases and J by 1 base, with 9 bases left in between. Germline CDR1 LGHNA, CDR2 YSLEER. The CDR3 has 15 residues.

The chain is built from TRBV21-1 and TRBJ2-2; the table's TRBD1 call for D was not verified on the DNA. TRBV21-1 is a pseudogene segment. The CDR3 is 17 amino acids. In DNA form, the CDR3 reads TGTGCCAGCAGCAACCCCGGGACAGCCGCGAACACCGGGGAGCTGTTTTTT. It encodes CASSNPGTAANTGELFF.

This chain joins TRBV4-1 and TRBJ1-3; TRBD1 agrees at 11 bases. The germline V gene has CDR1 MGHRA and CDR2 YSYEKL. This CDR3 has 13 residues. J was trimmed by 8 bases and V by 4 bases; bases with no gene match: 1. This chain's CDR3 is CASSRGQGDTIYF. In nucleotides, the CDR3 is TGCGCCAGCAGCCGGGGACAGGGGGACACCATATATTTT.

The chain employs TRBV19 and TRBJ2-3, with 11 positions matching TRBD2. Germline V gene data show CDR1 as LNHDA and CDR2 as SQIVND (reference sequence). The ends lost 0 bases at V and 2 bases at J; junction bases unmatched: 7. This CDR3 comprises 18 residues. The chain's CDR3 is CASSIDGASGGITDTQYF. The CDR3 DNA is TGTGCCAGTAGTATAGATGGTGCTAGCGGGGGGATCACAGATACGCAGTATTTT.

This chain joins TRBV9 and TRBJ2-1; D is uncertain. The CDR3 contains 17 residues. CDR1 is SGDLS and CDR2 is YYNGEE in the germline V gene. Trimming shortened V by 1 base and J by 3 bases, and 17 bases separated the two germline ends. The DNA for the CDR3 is TGTGCCAGCAGCGTATTCTCCATAGCCGGAGTCTACAATGAGCAGTTCTTC. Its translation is CASSVFSIAGVYNEQFF.

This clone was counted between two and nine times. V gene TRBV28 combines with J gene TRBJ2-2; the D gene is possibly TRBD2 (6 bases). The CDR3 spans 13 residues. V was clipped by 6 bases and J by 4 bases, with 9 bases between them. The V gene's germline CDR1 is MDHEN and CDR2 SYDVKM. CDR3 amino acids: CASRPGGTGELFF. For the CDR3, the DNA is TGTGCCAGCAGACCCGGGGGCACCGGGGAGCTGTTTTTT. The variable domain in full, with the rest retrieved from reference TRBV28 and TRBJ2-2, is DVKVTQSSRYLVKRTGEKVFLECVQDMDHENMFWYRQDPGLGLRLIYFSYDVKMKEKGDIPEGYSVSREKKERFSLILESASTNQTSMYLCASRPGGTGELFFGEGSRLTVL.

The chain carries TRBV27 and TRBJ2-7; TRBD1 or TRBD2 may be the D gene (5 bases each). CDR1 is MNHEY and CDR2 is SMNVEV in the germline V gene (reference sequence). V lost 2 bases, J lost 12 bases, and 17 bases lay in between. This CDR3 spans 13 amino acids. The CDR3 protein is CASSLDRHQGRYF. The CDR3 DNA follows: TGTGCCAGCAGTTTAGACCGCCACCAGGGACGGTACTTC.

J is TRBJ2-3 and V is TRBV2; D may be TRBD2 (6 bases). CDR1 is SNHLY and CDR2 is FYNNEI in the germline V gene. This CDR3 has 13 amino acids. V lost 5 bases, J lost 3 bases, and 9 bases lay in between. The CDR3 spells CASSRGNTDTQYF. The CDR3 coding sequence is TGTGCCAGCAGTCGCGGGAATACAGATACGCAGTATTTT.

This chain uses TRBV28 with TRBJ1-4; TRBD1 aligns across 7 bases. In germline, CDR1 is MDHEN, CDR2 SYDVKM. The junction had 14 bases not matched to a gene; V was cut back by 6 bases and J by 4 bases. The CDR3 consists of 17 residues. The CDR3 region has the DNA TGTGCCAGCAGCACCGCCGAGACAGGGATCCTTAATGAAAAACTGTTTTTT. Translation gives CASSTAETGILNEKLFF.

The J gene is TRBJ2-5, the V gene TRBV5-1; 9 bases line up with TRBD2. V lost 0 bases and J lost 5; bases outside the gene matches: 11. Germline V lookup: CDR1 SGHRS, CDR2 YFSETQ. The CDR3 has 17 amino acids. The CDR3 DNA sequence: TGCGCCAGCAGCTTGGATCCTAGCGGGGTTATTTTGGAGACCCAGTACTTC. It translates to CASSLDPSGVILETQYF.